Below are 7 T cell receptor beta chains sequenced from a single sample in a study of cytomegalovirus exposure and HLA in healthy donors. PCR was performed using 60 Vbeta and 13 Jbeta primers. Here immunoSEQ multiplex PCR was the method, and the copy in TCRdb shows in-frame clones only, minus some. The profile shows 110,000 or so clones, approximately 81% of them singletons. Sequenced: PBMCs. These receptors were obtained from a woman younger than 45 in good health and CMV-seronegative.

This sequence joins TRBV10-1 and TRBJ2-1; TRBD2 matches 10 bases. V gave up 3 bases and J gave up 0 bases; unmatched junction bases: 5. CDR3 size: 17 residues. CDR1 and CDR2 (germline): WNHNN, SYGVQD (reference sequence). CDR3 bases: TGCGCCAGCAGTGACACTAGCGGGGTACCCTCCTACAATGAGCAGTTCTTC. It is translated as CASSDTSGVPSYNEQFF.

The chain is built from TRBV6-5 and TRBJ1-3; no clear D gene. CDR3 length: 14 residues. The germline V and J ends were trimmed by 7 bases and 0 bases, with 10 bases remaining between them. Germline CDR1 MNHEY, CDR2 SVGAGI. CDR3 in amino acids: CASKSGFSGNTIYF. The CDR3 nucleotides read TGTGCCAGCAAGTCGGGATTCTCTGGAAACACCATATATTTT.

The chain employs TRBV9 and TRBJ2-5; D is uncertain. The V and J ends lost 4 bases and 5 bases respectively, with 12 bases between them. CDR3 length: 13 residues. CDR1 is SGDLS and CDR2 is YYNGEE in the germline V gene. This chain's CDR3 is CASSPVGEETQYF. The CDR3, as DNA: TGTGCCAGCAGCCCAGTAGGAGAGGAGACCCAGTACTTC.

This chain connects TRBV2 to TRBJ2-1; TRBD2 matches at 10 bases. This CDR3 spans 19 amino acids. V trimming: 0 bases; J trimming: 5 bases; junction bases outside the gene matches: 13. CDR1 and CDR2 from the germline V gene are SNHLY and FYNNEI. CDR3 region: CASSEAGFSGRSRHNEQFF. DNA for the CDR3: TGTGCCAGCAGTGAAGCCGGGTTTAGCGGGAGGTCCAGGCACAATGAGCAGTTCTTC.

This chain links TRBV28 with TRBJ2-3; the match to TRBD2 covers 9 bases. The CDR3 consists of 15 residues. J lost 6 bases, V lost 7 bases, and 11 bases had no gene match. Germline V gene lookup returns CDR1 MDHEN and CDR2 SYDVKM. The CDR3 here is CASTSLRGGLDTQYF. The CDR3 DNA reads as TGTGCCAGCACCTCCTTGCGGGGGGGGTTGGATACGCAGTATTTT.

This chain's CDR3 is CASSLGLAGGEQFF. The CDR3, as DNA: TGTGCCAGTAGTCTGGGACTAGCGGGCGGGGAGCAGTTCTTC. This chain joins TRBV19 and TRBJ2-1, with 12 bases that match TRBD2. The CDR3 loop spans 14 amino acids. Germline loops: CDR1 LNHDA, CDR2 SQIVND (reference sequence). V gave up 5 bases and J gave up 10 bases; unmatched junction bases: 6.

This chain uses TRBV10-3 with TRBJ2-1; 12 bases line up with TRBD1. Trimming at V came to 4 bases and at J to 10 bases, leaving 8 bases not matched to a gene. This CDR3 is built from 15 residues. CDR1 and CDR2 (germline): ENHRY, SYGVKD. CDR3: CAISVPGQGAGEQFF. Written as DNA, the CDR3 is TGTGCCATCAGTGTGCCGGGACAGGGGGCCGGGGAGCAGTTCTTC.